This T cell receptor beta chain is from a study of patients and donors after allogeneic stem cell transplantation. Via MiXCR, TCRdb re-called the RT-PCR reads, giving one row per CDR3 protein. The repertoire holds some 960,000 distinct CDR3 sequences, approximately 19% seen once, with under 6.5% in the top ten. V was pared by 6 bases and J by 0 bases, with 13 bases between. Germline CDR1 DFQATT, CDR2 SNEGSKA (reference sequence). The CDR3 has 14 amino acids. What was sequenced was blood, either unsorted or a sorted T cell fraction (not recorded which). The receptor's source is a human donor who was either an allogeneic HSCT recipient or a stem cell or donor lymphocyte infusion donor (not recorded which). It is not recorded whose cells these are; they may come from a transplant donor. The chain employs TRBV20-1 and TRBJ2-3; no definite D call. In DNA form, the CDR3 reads TGCAGTGCCTCGGCAGCCCCTAGCACAGATACGCAGTATTTT. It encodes CSASAAPSTDTQYF.